This record concerns one TCR beta chain sequence. The sample originates from a study of blood T cell repertoires in COVID-19. The overall study: Acute-phase and convalescent COVID-19 samples originated in the United States, Italy and Spain. Nucleic acid was either cDNA or gDNA, and it came from T cells, B-cell-depleted T cells, or PBMCs.

V was clipped by 2 bases and J by 9 bases; unmatched bases: 6. The germline gives CDR1 MNHNY, CDR2 SVGAGI (reference sequence). This CDR3 region has 14 residues. In the original analysis: Nucleated cell counts were estimated from reference gene primer amplification. Sequencing was performed with immunoSEQ multiplex PCR; in TCRdb, only in-frame clones are kept and a portion is missing. V, J and clone size derive from that table, while D and trimming were established from the DNA sequence. The sample lists approximately 240,000 clones, roughly 80% occurring once. The receptor was isolated from a woman older than 75 with active or convalescent COVID-19. Sequenced input: peripheral blood. V is TRBV6-6 and J is TRBJ1-1, with 10 bases that match TRBD1. The CDR3 sequence is CASSYPGQGIKAFF. Written as DNA, the CDR3 is TGTGCCAGCAGTTACCCGGGACAGGGGATAAAAGCTTTCTTT.